This T cell receptor beta chain stems from a study of blood T cell repertoires in COVID-19. After removal of 6 bases from V and 1 base from J, the junction contained 15 bases not matched to a gene. The CDR3 loop spans 20 amino acids. The germline gives CDR1 MNHNY, CDR2 SVGAGI (reference sequence). Original processing notes: Nucleated cell counts were estimated from reference gene primer amplification. Clones were read by immunoSEQ multiplex PCR, and TCRdb kept only the in-frame ones, dropping some. The DNA was the basis for D and trimming; V, J and clone size are from that table. The sample lists 200,000 to 250,000 clones; just over 85% were seen once.

The material sequenced was peripheral blood. The rearrangement links TRBV6-6 to TRBJ2-1, with 13 nucleotides matching TRBD2. The TCR sequence derives from a man aged 18 to 29 with active or convalescent COVID-19. The CDR3 spells CASSTGTSGTSRGSYNEQFF. The CDR3 DNA reads as TGTGCCAGCAGCACCGGGACTAGCGGGACCTCCCGAGGGTCCTACAATGAGCAGTTCTTC.